The rows below give T cell receptor beta chains drawn from one sample of a study of blood T cells in healthy people across ages. MiXCR was run by TCRdb on the 5' RACE reads, yielding one entry per CDR3 protein. The repertoire has more than 800,000 distinct CDR3 sequences, 29% of them found once; the top ten carry 17%. The sample comprised blood. These receptors came from a woman aged 80 or over in good health. CDR3s include the opening cysteine and the closing phenylalanine or tryptophan. The order of the fields is J gene, D gene, V gene, clone size, CDR3 protein, CDR3 DNA. A D gene is named only where the DNA matches it firmly. Rows may omit the clone size; those that give it use once, few, many or a size class.

j_gene: TRBJ2-1; d_gene: TRBD2; v_gene: TRBV9; abundance: NA; CDR3aa: CASSVSGGYGQETQFF; CDR3nt: TGTGCCAGCAGCGTTAGCGGGGGGTACGGCCAAGAGACCCAGTTCTTC
j_gene: TRBJ2-7; d_gene: NA; v_gene: TRBV20-1; abundance: many; CDR3aa: CSARQTAYEQYF; CDR3nt: TGCAGTGCTAGACAGACTGCCTACGAGCAGTACTTC
j_gene: TRBJ2-7; d_gene: NA; v_gene: TRBV28; abundance: many; CDR3aa: CASSVGAPSYEQYF; CDR3nt: TGTGCCAGCAGTGTGGGGGCGCCCTCCTACGAGCAGTACTTC
j_gene: TRBJ2-1; d_gene: NA; v_gene: TRBV6-2/TRBV6-3; abundance: many; CDR3aa: CASRRGGPNEQFF; CDR3nt: TGTGCCAGCAGAAGAGGGGGGCCCAATGAGCAGTTCTTC
j_gene: TRBJ1-1; d_gene: NA; v_gene: TRBV21-1; abundance: few; CDR3aa: CASSKKPRGMNTEAFF; CDR3nt: TGTGCCAGCAGCAAAAAGCCCAGGGGGATGAACACTGAAGCTTTCTTT
j_gene: TRBJ1-1; d_gene: NA; v_gene: TRBV7-9; abundance: many; CDR3aa: CASSLGGADSTEAFF; CDR3nt: TGTGCCAGCAGCTTAGGGGGCGCGGATTCAACTGAAGCTTTCTTT
j_gene: TRBJ2-6; d_gene: NA; v_gene: TRBV24-1; abundance: many; CDR3aa: CASSPGLAGANVLTF; CDR3nt: TGTGCCTCCTCCCCAGGTCTTGCTGGGGCCAACGTCCTGACTTTC
j_gene: TRBJ2-4; d_gene: TRBD2; v_gene: TRBV11-3; abundance: few; CDR3aa: CASGKSGGDIQYF; CDR3nt: TGTGCCAGCGGAAAAAGCGGGGGTGACATTCAGTACTTC
j_gene: TRBJ1-5; d_gene: NA; v_gene: TRBV20-1; abundance: NA; CDR3aa: CSARSTASNQPQHF; CDR3nt: TGCAGTGCTCGCTCGACAGCCAGCAATCAGCCCCAGCATTTT
j_gene: TRBJ2-1; d_gene: NA; v_gene: TRBV20-1; abundance: NA; CDR3aa: CSAQIRGSPFF; CDR3nt: TGCAGTGCCCAGATCCGGGGTTCGCCGTTCTTC
j_gene: TRBJ1-5; d_gene: NA; v_gene: TRBV28; abundance: once; CDR3aa: CASSLGAQGTTQPQHF; CDR3nt: TGTGCCAGCAGTTTAGGTGCCCAGGGGACGACCCAGCCCCAGCATTTT
j_gene: TRBJ2-5; d_gene: TRBD2; v_gene: TRBV9; abundance: many; CDR3aa: CASSVAPTSAQETQYF; CDR3nt: TGTGCCAGCAGCGTAGCCCCCACTAGCGCACAAGAGACCCAGTACTTC
j_gene: TRBJ2-1; d_gene: NA; v_gene: TRBV5-5; abundance: NA; CDR3aa: CASSPQVGNEQFF; CDR3nt: TGTGCCAGCAGCCCCCAGGTGGGAAATGAGCAGTTCTTC
j_gene: TRBJ2-7; d_gene: NA; v_gene: TRBV18; abundance: many; CDR3aa: CASSRFGRDQGEQYF; CDR3nt: TGTGCCAGCTCACGATTCGGCAGGGATCAGGGCGAGCAGTACTTC
j_gene: TRBJ2-3; d_gene: NA; v_gene: TRBV6-6; abundance: many; CDR3aa: CASSLERTDTQYF; CDR3nt: TGTGCCAGCAGTTTGGAACGCACAGATACGCAGTATTTT
j_gene: TRBJ1-1; d_gene: NA; v_gene: TRBV5-1; abundance: NA; CDR3aa: CASSLLPGVVNTEAFF; CDR3nt: TGCGCCAGCAGCTTGTTACCAGGGGTGGTGAACACTGAAGCTTTCTTT
j_gene: TRBJ1-2; d_gene: NA; v_gene: TRBV5-6; abundance: many; CDR3aa: CASSLVGGPSGYGYTF; CDR3nt: TGTGCCAGCAGCTTGGTCGGGGGACCCTCGGGCTATGGCTACACCTTC
j_gene: TRBJ1-2; d_gene: TRBD1; v_gene: TRBV24-1; abundance: NA; CDR3aa: CATSEHGTGNYGYTF; CDR3nt: TGTGCCACCAGTGAACACGGGACAGGAAACTATGGCTACACCTTC
j_gene: TRBJ2-3; d_gene: NA; v_gene: TRBV20-1; abundance: NA; CDR3aa: CSARDAFRDGDTDTRYF; CDR3nt: TGCAGTGCTAGAGATGCCTTCCGGGACGGAGACACAGATACGCGGTATTTT
j_gene: TRBJ2-3; d_gene: TRBD2; v_gene: TRBV27; abundance: few; CDR3aa: CASSPLAGALGTDTQYF; CDR3nt: TGTGCCAGCAGTCCCCTAGCGGGGGCCCTGGGTACAGATACGCAGTATTTT
j_gene: TRBJ2-1; d_gene: TRBD2; v_gene: TRBV7-9; abundance: many; CDR3aa: CASSSSGLAGGLYNEQFF; CDR3nt: TGTGCCAGCAGCTCATCCGGACTAGCGGGGGGGCTTTACAATGAGCAGTTCTTC
j_gene: TRBJ2-3; d_gene: TRBD1; v_gene: TRBV5-1; abundance: many; CDR3aa: CASSLAGTGGLPSTDTQYF; CDR3nt: TGCGCCAGCAGCTTGGCCGGGACAGGGGGTCTCCCTAGCACAGATACGCAGTATTTT
j_gene: TRBJ2-6; d_gene: NA; v_gene: TRBV9; abundance: many; CDR3aa: CASSVAESRANVLTF; CDR3nt: TGTGCCAGCAGCGTAGCCGAATCAAGGGCCAACGTCCTGACTTTC
j_gene: TRBJ1-3; d_gene: NA; v_gene: TRBV20-1; abundance: NA; CDR3aa: CSARHRVLWNTIYF; CDR3nt: TGCAGTGCTAGACACAGGGTTCTTTGGAACACCATATATTTT
j_gene: TRBJ1-2; d_gene: TRBD1; v_gene: TRBV29-1; abundance: many; CDR3aa: CSVTTGYAYGYTF; CDR3nt: TGCAGCGTTACGACAGGGTACGCCTATGGCTACACCTTC
j_gene: TRBJ2-5; d_gene: NA; v_gene: TRBV6-2/TRBV6-3; abundance: many; CDR3aa: CASRRSGGGEETQYF; CDR3nt: TGTGCCAGCAGAAGGTCGGGCGGGGGCGAAGAGACCCAGTACTTC
j_gene: TRBJ2-1; d_gene: NA; v_gene: TRBV7-9; abundance: many; CDR3aa: CASSPSRSSYNEQFF; CDR3nt: TGTGCCAGCAGCCCGTCGAGGAGCTCCTACAATGAGCAGTTCTTC
j_gene: TRBJ2-7; d_gene: NA; v_gene: TRBV2; abundance: many; CDR3aa: CASTKKYEQYF; CDR3nt: TGTGCCAGCACCAAAAAGTACGAGCAGTACTTC
j_gene: TRBJ2-5; d_gene: TRBD2; v_gene: TRBV7-2; abundance: few; CDR3aa: CASSLETGTSGGKTQYF; CDR3nt: TGTGCCAGCAGCTTAGAAACCGGGACTAGCGGGGGCAAGACCCAGTACTTC
j_gene: TRBJ1-2; d_gene: NA; v_gene: TRBV18; abundance: many; CDR3aa: CASSPPGRNYGYTF; CDR3nt: TGTGCCAGCTCACCTCCGGGACGGAACTATGGCTACACCTTC
j_gene: TRBJ2-3; d_gene: TRBD1; v_gene: TRBV4-3; abundance: many; CDR3aa: CASSQEGTGGTDTQYF; CDR3nt: TGCGCCAGCAGCCAAGAAGGGACAGGGGGCACAGATACGCAGTATTTT
j_gene: TRBJ2-5; d_gene: TRBD2; v_gene: TRBV7-2; abundance: many; CDR3aa: CASSMNLAGARQETQYF; CDR3nt: TGTGCCAGCAGCATGAATCTAGCGGGGGCCCGACAAGAGACCCAGTACTTC
j_gene: TRBJ2-5; d_gene: NA; v_gene: TRBV3-1; abundance: few; CDR3aa: CASSLSQRAGYQETQYF; CDR3nt: TGTGCCAGCAGCCTAAGCCAACGGGCTGGGTACCAAGAGACCCAGTACTTC
j_gene: TRBJ2-1; d_gene: NA; v_gene: TRBV10-2; abundance: many; CDR3aa: CASPGHKDEQFF; CDR3nt: TGCGCCAGCCCGGGACACAAGGATGAGCAGTTCTTC
j_gene: TRBJ1-1; d_gene: TRBD1; v_gene: TRBV7-2; abundance: few; CDR3aa: CASTRLGGTTEVFF; CDR3nt: TGTGCCAGCACCCGTCTAGGGGGCACCACTGAAGTTTTCTTT
j_gene: TRBJ2-3; d_gene: TRBD2; v_gene: TRBV20-1; abundance: many; CDR3aa: CSARVLAGVGDTQYF; CDR3nt: TGCAGTGCTAGAGTCCTAGCGGGGGTTGGGGATACGCAGTATTTT
j_gene: TRBJ1-5; d_gene: NA; v_gene: TRBV20-1; abundance: NA; CDR3aa: CSARRDSSNQPQHF; CDR3nt: TGCAGTGCTAGACGTGACAGTAGCAATCAGCCCCAGCATTTT
j_gene: TRBJ2-7; d_gene: TRBD1; v_gene: TRBV11-2; abundance: NA; CDR3aa: CASSYKPRLGQGGEQYF; CDR3nt: TGTGCCAGCAGCTACAAACCCCGGCTGGGACAGGGGGGCGAGCAGTACTTC
j_gene: TRBJ2-1; d_gene: NA; v_gene: TRBV20-1; abundance: many; CDR3aa: CSARDTRSSYNEQFF; CDR3nt: TGCAGTGCTAGAGATACGAGAAGCTCCTACAATGAGCAGTTCTTC
j_gene: TRBJ2-3; d_gene: TRBD2; v_gene: TRBV6-1; abundance: NA; CDR3aa: CASSESGGRGSDTQYF; CDR3nt: TGTGCCAGCAGTGAATCTGGCGGGAGAGGATCAGATACGCAGTATTTT
j_gene: TRBJ2-7; d_gene: TRBD1; v_gene: TRBV7-2; abundance: many; CDR3aa: CASSLVSSGQGAYEQYF; CDR3nt: TGTGCCAGCAGCTTAGTTTCGTCGGGACAGGGAGCCTACGAGCAGTACTTC
j_gene: TRBJ1-2; d_gene: TRBD1; v_gene: TRBV20-1; abundance: NA; CDR3aa: CSARELTGVYGYTF; CDR3nt: TGCAGTGCTAGAGAGTTGACAGGGGTCTATGGCTACACCTTC
j_gene: TRBJ2-6; d_gene: TRBD1; v_gene: TRBV27; abundance: many; CDR3aa: CASSLNPGQGVAGANVLTF; CDR3nt: TGTGCCAGCAGTTTAAACCCGGGACAGGGGGTAGCTGGGGCCAACGTCCTGACTTTC
j_gene: TRBJ2-5; d_gene: NA; v_gene: TRBV12-3/TRBV12-4; abundance: many; CDR3aa: CASRPLRGGSRETQYF; CDR3nt: TGTGCCAGCAGACCCCTTAGGGGCGGTTCCCGAGAGACCCAGTACTTC
j_gene: TRBJ1-2; d_gene: NA; v_gene: TRBV27; abundance: NA; CDR3aa: CASSPGRGGFGYTF; CDR3nt: TGTGCCAGCAGTCCGGGACGGGGAGGGTTTGGCTACACCTTC
j_gene: TRBJ2-1; d_gene: NA; v_gene: TRBV12-3/TRBV12-4; abundance: NA; CDR3aa: CASRERGSSYNEQFF; CDR3nt: TGTGCCAGCAGGGAAAGAGGGAGCTCCTACAATGAGCAGTTCTTC
j_gene: TRBJ2-1; d_gene: TRBD2; v_gene: TRBV7-2; abundance: many; CDR3aa: CTSSPTSLNNEQFF; CDR3nt: TGTACCAGCAGCCCGACTAGCTTGAACAATGAGCAGTTCTTC
j_gene: TRBJ2-1; d_gene: NA; v_gene: TRBV18; abundance: many; CDR3aa: CASSRASGYRSYNEQFF; CDR3nt: TGTGCCAGCTCACGGGCCTCGGGCTACCGCTCCTACAATGAGCAGTTCTTC
j_gene: TRBJ2-1; d_gene: TRBD1; v_gene: TRBV19; abundance: few; CDR3aa: CASSLTGQGRHNEQFF; CDR3nt: TGTGCCAGTAGCCTAACGGGACAGGGGCGACACAATGAGCAGTTCTTC
j_gene: TRBJ2-5; d_gene: NA; v_gene: TRBV30; abundance: NA; CDR3aa: CAWRRRSTQETQYF; CDR3nt: TGTGCCTGGCGCCGACGTAGCACTCAAGAGACCCAGTACTTC
j_gene: TRBJ2-1; d_gene: NA; v_gene: TRBV11-2; abundance: many; CDR3aa: CASSAGYNEQFF; CDR3nt: TGTGCCAGCAGCGCGGGGTACAATGAGCAGTTCTTC
j_gene: TRBJ2-1; d_gene: NA; v_gene: TRBV5-4; abundance: many; CDR3aa: CASANRVVGYNEQFF; CDR3nt: TGTGCCAGCGCGAACAGGGTGGTGGGCTACAATGAGCAGTTCTTC
j_gene: TRBJ2-1; d_gene: TRBD2; v_gene: TRBV5-1; abundance: NA; CDR3aa: CASSLSLKAGGSYNEQFF; CDR3nt: TGCGCCAGCAGCTTGTCCCTAAAAGCGGGAGGGTCCTACAATGAGCAGTTCTTC
j_gene: TRBJ2-1; d_gene: NA; v_gene: TRBV24-1; abundance: many; CDR3aa: CATSDPPPVNEQFF; CDR3nt: TGTGCCACCAGTGACCCTCCCCCCGTCAATGAGCAGTTCTTC